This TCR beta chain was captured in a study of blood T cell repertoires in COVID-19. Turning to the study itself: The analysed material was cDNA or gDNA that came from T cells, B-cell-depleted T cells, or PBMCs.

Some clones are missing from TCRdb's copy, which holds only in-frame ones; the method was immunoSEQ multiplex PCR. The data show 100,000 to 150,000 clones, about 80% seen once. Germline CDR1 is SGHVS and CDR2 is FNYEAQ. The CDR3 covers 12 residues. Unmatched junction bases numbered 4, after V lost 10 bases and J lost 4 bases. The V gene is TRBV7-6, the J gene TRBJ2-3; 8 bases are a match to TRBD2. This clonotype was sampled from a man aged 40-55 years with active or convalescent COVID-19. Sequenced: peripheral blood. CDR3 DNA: TGTGCCACTGTCGGGGGGGCAGATACGCAGTATTTT. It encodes CATVGGADTQYF. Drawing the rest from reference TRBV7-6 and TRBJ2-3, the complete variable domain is GAGVSQSPRYKVTKRGQDVALRCDPISGHVSLYWYRQALGQGPEFLTYFNYEAQQDKSGLPNDRFSAERPEGSISTLTIQRTEQRDSAMYRCATVGGADTQYFGPGTRLTVL.